The 32 T cell receptor beta chains in this list originate from one sample, sequenced in a study of CD8+ T cells in alopecia areata. Regarding treatment: oral pan-JAK inhibitor, 5-10 mg twice daily. cDNA prepared by RNA extraction and subsequent reverse transcription served as the template for sequencing. Repertoires were generated with immunoSEQ multiplex PCR, while TCRdb's copy carries only in-frame clones and drops some. In the table there are over 150,000 clones, 50% to 65% of which are singletons. The sequencing used CD8+ T cells sorted from blood, collected at week 24, from a patient treated with tofacitinib. These receptor sequences come from a human donor with alopecia areata.

This clone was observed a handful of times. Other DNA variants within this sample encode the same CDR3. The chain links TRBV30 to TRBJ1-1; no definite D call. Germline V gene sequence: CDR1 GTSNPN, CDR2 SVGIG (reference sequence). Deletions cut 0 bases from V and 0 bases from J, with 5 bases between. There are 13 residues in the CDR3. This CDR3 is CAWSVGVNTEAFF. DNA for the CDR3: TGTGCCTGGAGTGTAGGAGTGAACACTGAAGCTTTCTTT.

This chain uses TRBV6-1 with TRBJ2-7; D possibly corresponds to TRBD2 (6 bases). Germline V gene lookup returns CDR1 MNHNS and CDR2 SASEGT. V was clipped by 3 bases and J by 1 base, with 13 bases between them. The CDR3 sequence is 15 residues long. The DNA for the CDR3 is TGTGCCAGCAGTGATCCGCCAGGGAGGTCCTACGAGCAGTACTTC. Translated, it gives CASSDPPGRSYEQYF.

The V call is TRBV7-8, the J call TRBJ2-5; 13 bases are a match to TRBD2. The V and J ends lost 5 bases and 5 bases, in that order; junction bases with no gene match: 5. Germline-derived CDR1 and CDR2 are SGHVS and FQNEAQ. The CDR3 covers 15 residues. The CDR3: CASSPGTSGAETQYF. CDR3 coding DNA: TGTGCCAGCAGCCCGGGGACTAGCGGGGCGGAGACCCAGTACTTC.

V usage is TRBV2 and J usage is TRBJ1-5, with a possible D match to TRBD1 (5 bases). The CDR3 is 13 residues long. Deletions cut 4 bases from V and 4 bases from J, with 8 bases between. Germline CDR1 is SNHLY and CDR2 is FYNNEI. CDR3 protein: CASSVWGNQPQHF. In DNA form, the CDR3 reads TGTGCCAGCAGTGTTTGGGGGAATCAGCCCCAGCATTTT.

This chain links TRBV27 with TRBJ2-1; no clear D gene. Germline V gives CDR1 MNHEY, CDR2 SMNVEV (reference sequence). V dropped 6 bases and J dropped 6 bases, with 15 bases sitting between them. The length of the CDR3 is 14 residues. DNA for the CDR3: TGTGCCAGCAGCTCCACTCAGGCATTCAATGAGCAGTTCTTC. Translated, it gives CASSSTQAFNEQFF.

This clone was seen a handful of times. This rearrangement joins TRBV10-2 to TRBJ1-1; D remains unclear. Germline CDR1 and CDR2: WSHSY and SAAADI. The CDR3 sequence is 14 residues long. V lost 0 bases and J lost 1, with 6 bases in between. CDR3 amino acids: CASSESKGNTEAFF. Here the CDR3 DNA reads TGCGCCAGCAGTGAGTCTAAAGGGAACACTGAAGCTTTCTTT.

The sample holds a few counts of this clone. V usage is TRBV29-1 and J usage is TRBJ1-5; D ambiguous. Germline V gene lookup returns CDR1 SQVTM and CDR2 ANQGSEA. CDR3 length equals 13 residues. The V end was cut by 5 bases, the J end by 0 bases, with 8 bases between. CDR3: CSVLDSSNQPQHF. The DNA for the CDR3 is TGCAGCGTTCTTGACTCTAGCAATCAGCCCCAGCATTTT. Supplemented by reference TRBV29-1 and TRBJ1-5, the full variable domain reads SAVISQKPSRDICQRGTSLTIQCQVDSQVTMMFWYRQQPGQSLTLIATANQGSEATYESGFVIDKFPISRPNLTFSTLTVSNMSPEDSSIYLCSVLDSSNQPQHFGDGTRLSIL.

The chain recombines TRBV29-1 with TRBJ2-1; D ambiguous. This CDR3 spans 11 amino acids. V was clipped by 5 bases and J by 8 bases, with 10 bases between them. Germline CDR1 SQVTM, CDR2 ANQGSEA. Here the CDR3 DNA reads TGCAGCGTTCTTTCAGGCGATGAGCAGTTCTTC. Its protein is CSVLSGDEQFF.

The chain employs TRBV27 and TRBJ1-2; D gene unclear. CDR3 length: 14 residues. Germline V gene data show CDR1 as MNHEY and CDR2 as SMNVEV (reference sequence). V gave up 3 bases and J gave up 7 bases, with 15 bases separating them. This CDR3 reads CASSLAMGSFGYTF. In DNA form, the CDR3 reads TGTGCCAGCAGTTTGGCGATGGGGTCTTTTGGCTACACCTTC.

This clone was observed a handful of times. The chain uses TRBV15 and TRBJ2-7, with D uncertain. Germline-derived CDR1 and CDR2 are LNHNV and YYDKDF (reference sequence). The CDR3 is 13 amino acids. Trimming shortened V by 5 bases and J by 1 base, and 9 bases separated the two germline ends. DNA of the CDR3: TGTGCCACCAGCTCCGGCGAGTCCTACGAGCAGTACTTC. Translated: CATSSGESYEQYF.

This clone was counted a single time. V and J are TRBV5-6 and TRBJ2-7, with a weak D call TRBD2 (6 bases). Trimming removed 7 bases at V and 0 bases at J, with 11 bases between. The CDR3 is 13 residues long. CDR1 and CDR2 from the germline V gene are SGHDT and YYEEEE. The CDR3 DNA follows: TGTGCCAGCCATGTGGGGGGCTCCTACGAGCAGTACTTC. It translates to CASHVGGSYEQYF. Full variable domain (rest looked up from reference TRBV5-6 and TRBJ2-7): DAGVTQSPTHLIKTRGQQVTLRCSPKSGHDTVSWYQQALGQGPQFIFQYYEEEERQRGNFPDRFSGHQFPNYSSELNVNALLLGDSALYLCASHVGGSYEQYFGPGTRLTVT.

The chain joins TRBV10-3 to TRBJ1-6; maybe TRBD1 (5 bases). Trimming left V 5 bases short and J 7 bases short, with 15 bases between. Germline-derived CDR1 and CDR2 are ENHRY and SYGVKD. The CDR3 has 15 amino acids. CDR3 sequence (DNA): TGTGCCATCAGTAACGAAAGGGACGGAAATTCACCCCTCCACTTT. Its protein product is CAISNERDGNSPLHF.

The chain has TRBV11-2 and TRBJ1-1; 7 bases line up with TRBD1. This CDR3 is built from 15 residues. Germline trimming cut 4 bases from V and 6 bases from J; bases unmatched to any gene: 11. Germline V lookup: CDR1 SGHAT, CDR2 FQNNGV. DNA for the CDR3: TGTGCCAGCAGCTCTCGACAGGGAGGCGTCCCTGAAGCTTTCTTT. Residues: CASSSRQGGVPEAFF.

This clone was counted a single time. The chain combines TRBV6-6 with TRBJ1-6, with TRBD1 identical over 7 bases. Germline V lookup: CDR1 MNHNY, CDR2 SVGAGI (reference sequence). This CDR3 spans 14 amino acids. J lost 8 bases, V lost 6 bases, and 7 bases had no gene match. The CDR3 loop is CASSNRGLDSPLHF. The CDR3 DNA follows: TGTGCCAGCAGCAACAGGGGTTTGGATTCACCCCTCCACTTT.

The chain joins TRBV11-3 to TRBJ1-1; no firm D call. This CDR3 comprises 12 residues. Trimming cost V 5 bases and J 7 bases, with 11 bases left between them. Germline V lookup: CDR1 SGHNT, CDR2 YENEEA. In DNA, the CDR3 is TGTGCCAGCAGCCTTATCTCCCATGAAGCTTTCTTT. Translated, it gives CASSLISHEAFF.

Turning to this clone: The sample has other DNA sequences that encode this CDR3 too. The chain uses TRBV29-1 and TRBJ2-2; maybe TRBD2 (5 bases). The ends were cut back, 3 bases at V and 3 bases at J, with 5 bases in the middle. The CDR3 has 12 amino acids. CDR1 and CDR2 from the germline V gene are SQVTM and ANQGSEA. CDR3 in amino acids: CSVERDTGELFF. The CDR3 DNA reads TGCAGCGTTGAGCGGGACACCGGGGAGCTGTTTTTT.

V gene TRBV29-1 combines with J gene TRBJ2-7; TRBD1 matches at 12 bases. The ends lost 3 bases at V and 4 bases at J; junction bases unmatched: 10. CDR1 SQVTM and CDR2 ANQGSEA come from the germline V gene. The CDR3 spans 16 residues. Written as DNA, the CDR3 is TGCAGCGTTGAGGGGACAGGGGGCTCCGTGGGGTACGAGCAGTACTTC. Translated: CSVEGTGGSVGYEQYF.

V usage is TRBV29-1 and J usage is TRBJ1-2; TRBD1 might be the D (6 bases). CDR3 length: 14 amino acids. CDR1 SQVTM and CDR2 ANQGSEA come from the germline V gene. V dropped 0 bases and J dropped 3 bases, with 11 bases sitting between them. CDR3 residues: CSVEDLDRYYGYTF. In DNA, the CDR3 is TGCAGCGTTGAAGATCTCGACAGGTACTATGGCTACACCTTC.

This clone was recorded a few times. The J gene is TRBJ2-3, the V gene TRBV10-3; 7 bases agree with TRBD2. The germline gives CDR1 ENHRY, CDR2 SYGVKD. The length of the CDR3 is 16 residues. J gave up 6 bases and V 3 bases, and 12 bases lay outside the gene matches. The CDR3 DNA reads TGTGCCATCAGTGACCCTAGCGGCGCTCTGAGGGATACGCAGTATTTT. Its translation: CAISDPSGALRDTQYF.

For this clone: Other DNA variants within this sample encode the same CDR3. The chain combines TRBV9 with TRBJ2-3; D perhaps matches TRBD2 (5 bases). V was clipped by 3 bases and J by 6 bases, with 5 bases between them. In germline, CDR1 is SGDLS, CDR2 YYNGEE. The CDR3 contains 11 residues. The CDR3 nucleotides are TGTGCCAGCAGCGGCGGGGATACGCAGTATTTT. It specifies CASSGGDTQYF.

This clone was observed a handful of times. The V and J genes are TRBV7-2 and TRBJ2-7; D is perhaps TRBD2 (6 bases). Germline V lookup: CDR1 SGHTA, CDR2 FQGNSA. V lost 5 bases and J 4 bases, leaving 12 bases between the germline ends. The CDR3 is 13 amino acids. This chain's CDR3 is CASSPWAGYEQYF. CDR3 DNA sequence: TGTGCCAGCAGCCCCTGGGCGGGGTACGAGCAGTACTTC.

V usage is TRBV30 and J usage is TRBJ2-1; the D gene is possibly TRBD1 (5 bases). The germline CDR1 and CDR2 sequences are GTSNPN and SVGIG (reference sequence). Deletions cut 0 bases from V and 3 bases from J, with 6 bases between. The CDR3 totals 13 residues. The CDR3, as DNA: TGTGCCTGGAGTGTCCAGGGCTACAATGAGCAGTTCTTC. Translation: CAWSVQGYNEQFF.

This clone was counted a few times. This rearrangement joins TRBV4-1 to TRBJ1-2; D gene unclear. V was cut by 0 bases and J by 3 bases, with 14 bases left in between. This CDR3 contains 16 residues. The germline gives CDR1 MGHRA, CDR2 YSYEKL. The CDR3 DNA reads as TGCGCCAGCAGCCAAGATCCCACGGTTCAGGACTATGGCTACACCTTC. It is translated as CASSQDPTVQDYGYTF.

This chain joins TRBV29-1 and TRBJ2-5; D may be TRBD2 (6 bases). The CDR3 has 14 residues. Germline V lookup: CDR1 SQVTM, CDR2 ANQGSEA. V shed 2 bases and J shed 1 base, with 11 bases lying between them. The DNA of the CDR3 is TGCAGCGTTGAACGGGCGGGGTTCCAAGAGACCCAGTACTTC. As protein: CSVERAGFQETQYF.

This sequence joins TRBV30 and TRBJ2-3; D remains ambiguous. Germline V lookup: CDR1 GTSNPN, CDR2 SVGIG (reference sequence). V shed 0 bases and J shed 4 bases, with 8 bases lying between them. This CDR3 has 13 amino acids. The CDR3, as DNA: TGTGCCTGGAGTGTCGTTGCATCAGATACGCAGTATTTT. Its protein is CAWSVVASDTQYF.

This clone was counted only a few times. J is TRBJ2-5 and V is TRBV6-1, with D unclear. V was cut by 5 bases and J by 2 bases, with 9 bases left in between. The CDR3 consists of 13 residues. Germline V lookup: CDR1 MNHNS, CDR2 SASEGT. The CDR3 loop is CASSFLLQETQYF. In nucleotides, the CDR3 is TGTGCCAGCAGTTTTCTGTTGCAAGAGACCCAGTACTTC.

The chain uses TRBV30 and TRBJ2-7, with D unresolved. CDR1 GTSNPN and CDR2 SVGIG come from the germline V gene (reference sequence). V was clipped by 0 bases and J by 4 bases, with 10 bases between them. The CDR3 contains 13 residues. CDR3 sequence reads: CAWSVGEFYEQYF. CDR3 nucleotide sequence: TGTGCCTGGAGTGTTGGGGAATTTTACGAGCAGTACTTC.

About this clone: Other DNA sequences within the sample encode an identical CDR3. This chain uses TRBV4-3 with TRBJ2-7; 7 bases line up with TRBD2. CDR1 and CDR2 (germline): LGHNA, YSLEER. The CDR3 runs 15 residues. After removal of 0 bases from V and 0 bases from J, the junction contained 2 bases not matched to a gene. DNA for the CDR3: TGCGCCAGCAGCCAAGATACGGGGGGCTCCTACGAGCAGTACTTC. The encoded protein is CASSQDTGGSYEQYF.

This chain connects TRBV10-3 to TRBJ2-7; tentative D call: TRBD1 (6 bases). V lost 0 bases and J lost 2, with 11 bases in between. The CDR3 is made up of 15 amino acids. Germline values: CDR1 ENHRY, CDR2 SYGVKD. The DNA for the CDR3 is TGTGCCATCAGTGAGTCTTGGGACAAGGCCTACGAGCAGTACTTC. Protein product: CAISESWDKAYEQYF.

Concerning this clone: This sample also contains other DNA sequences that code for the same CDR3. The chain has TRBV5-6 and TRBJ2-2, with D uncertain. This CDR3 comprises 12 residues. The V and J ends lost 2 bases and 6 bases respectively, with 5 bases between them. CDR1 is SGHDT, CDR2 YYEEEE, per germline. In nucleotides, the CDR3 is TGTGCCAGCAGCTTAGGATCCGGGGAGCTGTTTTTT. As protein: CASSLGSGELFF.

This rearrangement joins TRBV30 to TRBJ2-7, with D tentatively TRBD1 (5 bases). This CDR3 is built from 12 residues. The germline gives CDR1 GTSNPN, CDR2 SVGIG (reference sequence). Trimming cost V 7 bases and J 3 bases, with 13 bases left between them. The CDR3 DNA reads TGTGCCTACCGACAGACGAACTACGAGCAGTACTTC. It codes for CAYRQTNYEQYF.

The chain recombines TRBV6-5 with TRBJ2-2; no reliable D call. Germline CDR1 and CDR2: MNHEY and SVGAGI. The CDR3 sequence is 15 residues long. The ends were cut back, 0 bases at V and 3 bases at J, with 8 bases in the middle. This CDR3 reads CASSYSHSYTGELFF. The CDR3 nucleotides are TGTGCCAGCAGTTACTCTCACAGCTACACCGGGGAGCTGTTTTTT.